The entry that follows covers one T cell receptor (beta chain) sequence. This specimen belongs to a study of blood T cell repertoires in COVID-19. Study details: Researchers got acute and convalescent COVID-19 samples from the United States, Italy and Spain. PBMCs, B-cell-depleted T cells, or T cells were the source of the cDNA or gDNA that made up the material.

The CDR3 is 15 amino acids. The germline V gene encodes CDR1 SGDLS and CDR2 YYNGEE. The junction had 4 bases not matched to a gene; V was cut back by 1 base and J by 5 bases. As handled by the study authors: Reference gene primer amplification gave estimated nucleated cell counts. Here immunoSEQ multiplex PCR was the method, and the copy in TCRdb shows in-frame clones only, minus some. V and J calls and clone size come straight from that table; D and trimming were deduced from the DNA. The top ten clones hold about 10% of a sample with more than 75,000 clones, approximately 82% of them seen once. The chain has TRBV9 and TRBJ2-2, with 8 bases matching TRBD1. Material: peripheral blood. The TCR comes from a man between 60 and 75 years old with acute or convalescent COVID-19. The CDR3 DNA reads TGTGCCAGCAGCGTACAGGGGGCGAGGACCGGGGAGCTGTTTTTT. Its translation is CASSVQGARTGELFF.